This T cell receptor beta chain is drawn from a study of patients and donors after allogeneic stem cell transplantation. The CDR3 length is 13 residues. The ends were cut back, 4 bases at V and 3 bases at J, with 13 bases in the middle. Germline V gene sequence: CDR1 DFQATT, CDR2 SNEGSKA (reference sequence). TCRdb reanalysed the RT-PCR reads using MiXCR and keeps one entry per CDR3 protein. The data show about 960,000 distinct CDR3 sequences, with 15% to 20% seen just once and about 6% held by the top ten. The clonotype originates from a human donor who was either an allogeneic HSCT recipient or a stem cell or donor lymphocyte infusion donor (not recorded which). It is not recorded whose cells these are; they may come from a transplant donor. The specimen sequenced was blood, either unsorted or a sorted T cell fraction (not recorded which). The rearrangement links TRBV20-1 to TRBJ2-7, with D perhaps given as TRBD1 or TRBD2 (5 bases each). The CDR3 nucleotides are TGCAGTGCTACCTCCGGGACCAGCTACGAGCAGTACTTC. Translated: CSATSGTSYEQYF.